This T cell receptor (beta chain) was profiled in a study of OX40 agonist ivuxolimab in advanced cancers. Study at large: Ivuxolimab, which patients received intravenously every 2 weeks, was dosed at 0.01 to 10 mg/kg. The dose-escalation cohort had hepatocellular carcinoma, melanoma, renal cell or head and neck cancer.

Findings of the study overall: At 0.1-3.0 mg/kg, partial responders had clonal expansion among the lowest observed. Both CD4+ and CD8+ T cell populations in blood had undergone clonal expansion by week 6 at 0.1 to 3.0 mg/kg.

TCRdb's copy holds only in-frame clones and misses some; the assay was immunoSEQ multiplex PCR. The sample holds 45,000 to 65,000 clones, roughly nine tenths seen once. A note on this clone: The antigen is undetermined.

After removal of 4 bases from V and 4 bases from J, the junction contained 5 bases not matched to a gene. The CDR3 is 14 residues long. Germline values: CDR1 GTSNPN, CDR2 SVGIG (reference sequence). J is TRBJ2-1 and V is TRBV30; 9 nucleotides match TRBD1. The specimen was CD4+ or CD8+ T cells sorted from blood, collected in a trial of the OX40 agonist ivuxolimab. The receptor's source is an adult with an advanced solid tumor such as melanoma, head and neck, liver or kidney cancer. This chain's CDR3 is CAWTYGTGYNEQFF. The CDR3 DNA reads TGTGCCTGGACTTACGGGACAGGGTACAATGAGCAGTTCTTC.